This T cell receptor beta chain comes out of a study of OX40 agonist ivuxolimab in advanced cancers. Findings and limits, study-wide: More expanded clones were found, on average, in CD8+ than in CD4+ T cells. A proportion of nonresponders additionally exhibited low normalized T-cell clonal expansion.

Exclusion of a patient followed from autoimmune disease history or systemic immunosuppression. Peripheral blood came from all dose cohorts at three timepoints. Details on this clone: Its antigen is unknown.

V was cut by 0 bases and J by 13 bases, with 13 bases left in between. Germline lookup yields CDR1 LNHNV and CDR2 YYDKDF (reference sequence). This CDR3 spans 13 amino acids. Produced via immunoSEQ multiplex PCR; TCRdb's table is partial and in-frame only. The table lists about 64,000 clones, roughly 87% of them singletons. The V call is TRBV15, the J call TRBJ2-1; D is uncertain. The sequence was collected from an adult with an advanced solid tumor such as melanoma, head and neck, liver or kidney cancer. Material: CD4+ or CD8+ T cells sorted from blood, obtained in a trial of the OX40 agonist ivuxolimab. CDR3 amino acids: CATSRDEVFEQFF. For the CDR3, the DNA is TGTGCCACCAGCAGAGATGAAGTCTTCGAACAGTTCTTC.